This is a list of T cell receptor beta chains from one sample in a study of blood T cell repertoires in COVID-19. The repertoire was sequenced with immunoSEQ multiplex PCR; TCRdb's copy has only in-frame clones and lacks some. The sample lists roughly 26,000 clones, around 83% occurring once. The sequenced sample consisted of peripheral blood. The source of these receptors is a human donor in a cohort sampled during active COVID-19. Each CDR3 is given with its conserved first and last residue. D genes are given only for firm matches.

d_call | v_call | cdr3_length | cdr3_aa
TRBD2 | TRBV29-1 | 16 | CSVSSPGPSGTHEQYF
NA | TRBV29-1 | 12 | CSVDGGPYEQYF
TRBD2 | TRBV10-3 | 15 | CAISQSGGAWNEQFF
TRBD1 | TRBV3-1/TRBV3-2 | 18 | CASSQDKRYDRGLYEQYF
NA | TRBV5-4 | 15 | CASSSGSGLGETQYF
TRBD1 | TRBV7-6 | 15 | CASSPPGQDSYEQYF
TRBD1 | TRBV19 | 15 | CASSPRQGSNQPQHF
NA | TRBV5-6 | 12 | CASSTGGVGYTF
TRBD1 | TRBV2 | 15 | CASSVGQGSLDTQYF
NA | TRBV6-6 | 15 | CASIQGRVLGNTIYF
NA | TRBV6-2/TRBV6-3 | 16 | CASSLQGNTGANVLTF
TRBD1 | TRBV6-6 | 13 | CAAKGQGNSPLHF
TRBD1 | TRBV6-9 | 16 | CASSCIGGTGNSPLHF
NA | TRBV28 | 16 | CASSSPTGLGWETQYF
NA | TRBV11-2 | 14 | CASSLEADTDTQYF
NA | TRBV5-1 | 14 | CASSLESSEYGYTF
TRBD1 | TRBV7-8 | 18 | CASSLARGPSSYNSPLHF
TRBD1 | TRBV2 | 14 | CASTRGRMNQPQHF
NA | TRBV6-5 | 14 | CASSRGGGSGTQYF
NA | TRBV10-1 | 17 | CASSDRTDYLSTDTQYF
TRBD1 | TRBV4-1 | 17 | CASSQEGAGTGYSPLHF
NA | TRBV11-3 | 13 | CASSTGRLGELFF
NA | TRBV7-9 | 16 | CASSLGLIRTYNEQFF
TRBD1 | TRBV28 | 13 | CASNTGDNSPLHF
TRBD1 | TRBV24-1 | 18 | CATSDWKRDRGPGNTIYF
TRBD2 | TRBV2 | 13 | CASLAGPQETQYF
NA | TRBV7-2 | 13 | CASSTRTGSEFFF
NA | TRBV24-1 | 13 | CATSDRRPYEQYF
NA | TRBV28 | 16 | CASSPFQGTTNEKLFF
NA | TRBV5-1 | 16 | CASSSPSSGSYNEQFF
NA | TRBV6-2/TRBV6-3 | 14 | CASSLANSYNEQFF
TRBD2 | TRBV5-1 | 15 | CASAEDWWGRGVQYF
NA | TRBV28 | 15 | CASSPEADYRYEQYF
TRBD1 | TRBV5-1 | 19 | CASSLVFGTDFLGSYEQYF
NA | TRBV9 | 14 | CASALGGAGEKLFF
TRBD2 | TRBV4-3 | 15 | CASSQTGLAFGEQYF
TRBD1 | TRBV5-4 | 14 | CASSLGQGANEQYF
TRBD1 | TRBV19 | 14 | CASSQTGGLEGYTF
TRBD2 | TRBV7-8 | 13 | CASSYGRAGEQFF
NA | TRBV7-2 | 12 | CASSLEWRGPVF
NA | TRBV6-5 | 15 | CASSSTGSSGNTIYF
TRBD1 | TRBV27 | 14 | CASSSHRGYTEAFF
TRBD1 | TRBV3-1/TRBV3-2 | 13 | CASSQGQGFIAFF
NA | TRBV5-1 | 18 | CASSLVSQGSPLNTEAFF
NA | TRBV19 | 14 | CATHPGQRNTEAFF
TRBD1 | TRBV7-9 | 16 | CASSLEGQGLYNEQFF
NA | TRBV4-3 | 16 | CASSQDPKGVYNEQFF
TRBD2 | TRBV27 | 15 | CASSLSLAGAGELFF
NA | TRBV18 | 15 | CASSPIPGSGNTIYF
TRBD2 | TRBV27 | 16 | CASSLQYSGNTDTQYF
TRBD1 | TRBV19 | 16 | CASSIGQGADKNIQYF
NA | TRBV6-2/TRBV6-3 | 13 | CASSYPYEETQYF
TRBD1 | TRBV24-1 | 16 | CATSDSGTGGAGELFF